The rows below give T cell receptor beta chains drawn from one sample of a study of T-cell memory formation after mild COVID-19. In TCRdb, the 5' RACE reads were re-called with MiXCR into one record per CDR3 protein. The table records under 200,000 distinct CDR3 sequences, 9.5% to 13% of them present only once. The source material was PBMCs or a T cell subset sorted from them (not recorded which). The receptor source for this set is a man between 18 and 35 years old who had mild COVID-19 (a few samples of this study predate the infection). Cell type and time point are not known. Both conserved end residues are part of each CDR3. The order of the fields is J gene, clone size, V gene, D gene, CDR3 DNA, CDR3 protein. D genes are given only for firm matches. Clone size is not always given. Where it is, it says once, few, many or a class for expanded clones.

>TRBJ2-3|few|TRBV5-1|TRBD2
TGCGCCAGCAGCCCCAGCGGGGGGGCGTGGGATACGCAGTATTTT
CASSPSGGAWDTQYF
>TRBJ2-7|many|TRBV27|TRBD2
TGTGCCAGCAGCCAATGGGGGGGTACGCCCTACGAGCAGTACTTC
CASSQWGGTPYEQYF
>TRBJ2-3|many|TRBV9|NA
TGTGCCAGCAGCCCCCAGGGTAGAAGCCCAGATACGCAGTATTTT
CASSPQGRSPDTQYF
>TRBJ1-6|NA|TRBV3-1|TRBD1
TGTGCCAGCAGCCAACAGGGACAGGCTAATTCACCCCTCCACTTT
CASSQQGQANSPLHF
>TRBJ1-1|NA|TRBV6-5|NA
TGTGCCAGCAGTTACTGGGGGGGCAGCGCTGAAGCTTTCTTT
CASSYWGGSAEAFF
>TRBJ2-3|few|TRBV5-8|NA
TGTGCCAGCAGCAAGACAGCAGATACGCAGTATTTT
CASSKTADTQYF
>TRBJ2-3|few|TRBV12-3/TRBV12-4|NA
TGTGCCAGCAGTTTAGGGACTTACGAGCGCACAGATACGCAGTATTTT
CASSLGTYERTDTQYF
>TRBJ2-3|few|TRBV5-1|NA
TGCGCCAGCAGCTTGGTTCCGGGGGACACAGATACGCAGTATTTT
CASSLVPGDTDTQYF
>TRBJ2-3|NA|TRBV20-1|NA
TGCAGTGCCCCGGGGCCAAGCACAGATACGCAGTATTTT
CSAPGPSTDTQYF
>TRBJ2-3|many|TRBV7-2|TRBD2
TGTGCCAGCAGCTTATGGGCTAGCGGTAATACAGATACGCAGTATTTT
CASSLWASGNTDTQYF
>TRBJ1-5|NA|TRBV20-1|NA
TGCAGTGCTAGTACTAAGGACTATAGCAATCAGCCCCAGCATTTT
CSASTKDYSNQPQHF
>TRBJ2-5|NA|TRBV27|NA
TGTGCCAGCAGTTTATATCTCCCCACGGACACCCAGTACTTC
CASSLYLPTDTQYF
>TRBJ1-1|NA|TRBV11-2|TRBD1
TGTGCCAGCAGGTCGCCTCGGACAGGGTACACTGAAGCTTTCTTT
CASRSPRTGYTEAFF
>TRBJ2-7|few|TRBV25-1|NA
TGTGCCAGCAGTGAATATTGGGGGGCCGATGCGTACGAGCAGTACTTC
CASSEYWGADAYEQYF
>TRBJ2-5|NA|TRBV15|NA
TGTGCCACCAGCAGAGTCGGGGAAGAGACCCAGTACTTC
CATSRVGEETQYF
>TRBJ1-3|NA|TRBV5-1|NA
TGCGCCAGCAGCTCGGGGGGATCGCCTGGAAACACCATATATTTT
CASSSGGSPGNTIYF
>TRBJ2-1|NA|TRBV19|NA
TGTGCCAGTAGGATGGGCGGACAATATGAGCAGTTCTTC
CASRMGGQYEQFF
>TRBJ2-2|many|TRBV2|TRBD2
TGTGCCAGCAGTAAGCTAGCGGCGCTCACCGGGGAGCTGTTTTTT
CASSKLAALTGELFF
>TRBJ2-1|NA|TRBV3-1|TRBD2
TGTGCCAGCAGCGGGCGGCGGGGGGGCACTAATGAGCAGTTCTTC
CASSGRRGGTNEQFF
>TRBJ2-2|NA|TRBV30|NA
TGTGCCTGGAGACGGGGCGCGTTCACCGGGGAGCTGTTTTTT
CAWRRGAFTGELFF
>TRBJ2-1|NA|TRBV5-1|TRBD1
TGCGCCAGCAGACTGGGACAGGGGCGCGATGAGCAGTTCTTC
CASRLGQGRDEQFF
>TRBJ2-2|few|TRBV7-3|NA
TGTGCCAGCAGCCTCGGACTCGCGAGGACCGGGGAGCTGTTTTTT
CASSLGLARTGELFF
>TRBJ2-5|few|TRBV28|NA
TGTGCCAGCAGTTTACCGAACCAAGAGACCCAGTACTTC
CASSLPNQETQYF
>TRBJ2-6|NA|TRBV19|TRBD1
TGTGCCACCCGGGACAGCGTCCTTTCTGGGGCCAACGTCCTGACTTTC
CATRDSVLSGANVLTF
>TRBJ2-7|many|TRBV25-1|TRBD1
TGTGCCAGCAGTGAAGGTAACAGGGGGGTGTACGAGCAGTACTTC
CASSEGNRGVYEQYF
>TRBJ2-3|NA|TRBV5-1|NA
TGCGCCAGCAGCGTCTCAGGGGGGATTGCAGATACGCAGTATTTT
CASSVSGGIADTQYF
>TRBJ2-7|NA|TRBV18|NA
TGTGCCAGCTCACCACGCGAATACGAGCAGTACTTC
CASSPREYEQYF
>TRBJ1-2|few|TRBV6-5|NA
TGTGCCAGCAGTTACGGTCACATTGATGGCTACACCTTC
CASSYGHIDGYTF
>TRBJ1-2|many|TRBV3-1|NA
TGTGCCAGCAGCCAAGCCACCTATGGCTACACCTTC
CASSQATYGYTF
>TRBJ1-3|NA|TRBV20-1|NA
TGCAGTGCCCGTCCTCAGGGGAAACCCGGAAACACCATATATTTT
CSARPQGKPGNTIYF
>TRBJ2-5|NA|TRBV6-6|TRBD1
TGTGCCAGCACCCGGTCAGGGGGCGAGGCCGGTAAACGAGAGACCCAGTACTTC
CASTRSGGEAGKRETQYF
>TRBJ1-2|few|TRBV2|NA
TGTGCCGCGGGGCAGGACTATGGCTACACCTTC
CAAGQDYGYTF
>TRBJ2-3|many|TRBV7-2|NA
TGTGCCAGCAGCTTAGCGCCCGCGGGAGATACGCAGTATTTT
CASSLAPAGDTQYF
>TRBJ1-1|NA|TRBV5-1|NA
TGCGCCAGCAGCTTGGAGAACAGGCGTTTCTTT
CASSLENRRFF
>TRBJ2-3|few|TRBV5-6|TRBD1
TGTGCCAGCAGCGACAGGGTGGTAGATACGCAGTATTTT
CASSDRVVDTQYF
>TRBJ2-7|NA|TRBV12-3/TRBV12-4|NA
TGTGCCAGCGGCCTAAGGAGGACAACCTACGAGCAGTACTTC
CASGLRRTTYEQYF
>TRBJ2-3|NA|TRBV5-4|TRBD2
TGTGCCAGCAGCGCCCAACTAGCGGGGGGGCAAGATACGCAGTATTTT
CASSAQLAGGQDTQYF
>TRBJ1-1|many|TRBV20-1|NA
TGCAGTGCACCCCTGTTCCGTAGGAACACTGAAGCTTTCTTT
CSAPLFRRNTEAFF
>TRBJ2-1|many|TRBV12-3/TRBV12-4|NA
TGTGCCAGCAGCCGCCACGGTGTGGGCCGTCTCGGGCAGTTCTTC
CASSRHGVGRLGQFF
>TRBJ2-1|few|TRBV7-2|TRBD2
TGTGCCAGCAGCCGGACTAGCGGGGGGTACTACAATGAGCAGTTCTTC
CASSRTSGGYYNEQFF
>TRBJ2-5|many|TRBV11-2|TRBD2
TGTGCCAGCACCCCGGGGCGGAGCGGGGGACAAGAGACCCAGTACTTC
CASTPGRSGGQETQYF
>TRBJ1-6|many|TRBV6-2/TRBV6-3|NA
TGTGCCAGCAGTTTCACTTCCGGGACACCCTTCCACTTT
CASSFTSGTPFHF
>TRBJ1-1|few|TRBV20-1|NA
TGCAGTGCTCGTGAGGTTTGGGGCACTGAAGCTTTCTTT
CSAREVWGTEAFF